This TCR beta chain was captured by sequencing in a study of early T cells in non-severe SARS-CoV-2 infection. In the study overall: RNA in bulk from unsorted whole blood was sequenced, and chains were unpaired.

The junction had 6 bases not matched to a gene; V was cut back by 4 bases and J by 12 bases. The CDR3 contains 13 residues. Overall study findings and caveats: VDJdb-based annotation leaned toward anti-spike CD8 responses and missed private and CD4 specificities.

Attached unique molecular identifiers marked individual cDNA molecules. TCRdb recomputed calls from the 5' RACE reads with MiXCR, one row per CDR3 protein. In the table there are tens of thousands of distinct CDR3 sequences, approximately 5.3% of which are singletons. This clonotype has at least ten counts. The antigen remains undetermined. The sequence came from an adult who was a healthcare worker with PCR-confirmed SARS-CoV-2 infection or an uninfected control (not recorded which). The gene calls are TRBV12-3 or TRBV12-4 and TRBJ2-3, with 11 bases fitting TRBD2. The sequencing input was whole blood. The CDR3 DNA sequence: TGTGCCAGCAGTTCCGGGACTAGCGGTGCACAGTATTTT. It translates to CASSSGTSGAQYF.